This is a list of T cell receptor beta chains from one sample in a study of PD-L1 blockade in urothelial cancer. Profiled with immunoSEQ multiplex PCR; TCRdb holds only in-frame clones, not every one. This sample has roughly 42,000 clones, with roughly 89% found just once. Specimen: PBMCs, collected around atezolizumab (anti-PD-L1) treatment. The source of these receptors is a man aged 65-85 years with urothelial cancer. Each CDR3 is given with its conserved first and last residue. Rows may omit the clone size; those that give it use once, few, many or a size class.

len: 15; abundance: NA; v_gene: TRBV6-5; CDR3aa: CASTLRRQGITEAFF
len: 13; abundance: NA; v_gene: TRBV18; CDR3aa: CASSRDSSYEQYF
len: 15; abundance: NA; v_gene: TRBV6-4; CDR3aa: CASSSTSGDYNEQFF
len: 14; abundance: NA; v_gene: TRBV7-6; CDR3aa: CASSLGDRGDEQYF
len: 15; abundance: once; v_gene: TRBV19; CDR3aa: CASSTRQGSNYGYTF
len: 14; abundance: NA; v_gene: TRBV6-1; CDR3aa: CASSEGLAGNEQFF
len: 14; abundance: NA; v_gene: TRBV13; CDR3aa: CASSLLPGEETQYF
len: 14; abundance: NA; v_gene: TRBV10-3; CDR3aa: CAISERGTGNTIYF
len: 16; abundance: NA; v_gene: TRBV7-3; CDR3aa: CASSSLAGVGTDTQYF
len: 16; abundance: NA; v_gene: TRBV18; CDR3aa: CASSPMRHANTGELFF
len: 14; abundance: few; v_gene: TRBV14; CDR3aa: CASSQRQGLYGYTF
len: 15; abundance: NA; v_gene: TRBV5-4; CDR3aa: CASSLRTGAQETQYF
len: 15; abundance: NA; v_gene: TRBV2; CDR3aa: CASSEVGANTGELFF
len: 14; abundance: NA; v_gene: TRBV19; CDR3aa: CASRTGIVNTEAFF
len: 16; abundance: NA; v_gene: TRBV9; CDR3aa: CASSVELAGVSGELFF
len: 16; abundance: NA; v_gene: TRBV19; CDR3aa: CASTQPGQKNYNEQFF
len: 14; abundance: once; v_gene: TRBV5-1; CDR3aa: CASSDTGANTEAFF
len: 13; abundance: NA; v_gene: TRBV12-5; CDR3aa: CASGPRGDSEAFF
len: 15; abundance: NA; v_gene: TRBV5-1; CDR3aa: CASSLAARANTEAFF
len: 14; abundance: once; v_gene: TRBV6-4; CDR3aa: CASETSGVAETQYF
len: 13; abundance: NA; v_gene: TRBV30; CDR3aa: CAWSVDRIYGYTF
len: 11; abundance: NA; v_gene: TRBV5-4; CDR3aa: CASQGNYGYTF
len: 13; abundance: NA; v_gene: TRBV19; CDR3aa: CASSEKNRNTIYF
len: 16; abundance: NA; v_gene: TRBV5-1; CDR3aa: CASSREYRNSGNTIYF
len: 17; abundance: NA; v_gene: TRBV28; CDR3aa: CASSSPLLAGRADTQYF
len: 15; abundance: NA; v_gene: TRBV10-1; CDR3aa: CASSEWGQNTGELFF
len: 15; abundance: NA; v_gene: TRBV6-6; CDR3aa: CASSPGQGIYEKLFF
len: 13; abundance: NA; v_gene: TRBV10-3; CDR3aa: CAISRLDTDTQYF
len: 14; abundance: NA; v_gene: TRBV5-1; CDR3aa: CASSLEGGRTEAFF
len: 14; abundance: NA; v_gene: TRBV15; CDR3aa: CATSPLREGGGYTF
len: 15; abundance: once; v_gene: TRBV5-1; CDR3aa: CASRKDRGLDETQYF
len: 15; abundance: NA; v_gene: TRBV7-2; CDR3aa: CASSFEWAGANVLTF
len: 20; abundance: NA; v_gene: TRBV27; CDR3aa: CASSFKPPAGGRRSYNEQFF
len: 14; abundance: NA; v_gene: TRBV2; CDR3aa: CASSEERRTEKLFF
len: 18; abundance: NA; v_gene: TRBV5-6; CDR3aa: CASSHGLAGGGPYNEQFF
len: 14; abundance: NA; v_gene: TRBV5-1; CDR3aa: CASSLGQSTDTQYF
len: 15; abundance: once; v_gene: TRBV19; CDR3aa: CASSKTMGTNEKLFF
len: 15; abundance: NA; v_gene: TRBV13; CDR3aa: CASSLGREGRWEQYF
len: 16; abundance: NA; v_gene: TRBV14; CDR3aa: CASSHGVWGANYGYTF
len: 15; abundance: NA; v_gene: TRBV19; CDR3aa: CASRVLGQKNEKLFF
len: 13; abundance: few; v_gene: TRBV28; CDR3aa: CASTLGGVYGYTF
len: 16; abundance: NA; v_gene: TRBV5-4; CDR3aa: CASSSQAGQVTYEQYF
len: 17; abundance: NA; v_gene: TRBV28; CDR3aa: CASRPTSGRLSYNEQFF
len: 12; abundance: NA; v_gene: TRBV11-2; CDR3aa: CASTLAPYEQYF
len: 15; abundance: NA; v_gene: TRBV2; CDR3aa: CASTLQGSLGEKLFF
len: 12; abundance: once; v_gene: TRBV6-5; CDR3aa: CASSALAGVLFF
len: 16; abundance: NA; v_gene: TRBV4-1; CDR3aa: CASSQGRAGSYNEQFF
len: 13; abundance: NA; v_gene: TRBV6-1; CDR3aa: CASSPRLNTEAFF
len: 13; abundance: NA; v_gene: TRBV19; CDR3aa: CASRGTGGTEAFF
len: 18; abundance: NA; v_gene: TRBV7-3; CDR3aa: CASSISSGGVSSYNEQFF
len: 16; abundance: NA; v_gene: TRBV11-2; CDR3aa: CASSRPPGLAFYEQYF
len: 14; abundance: NA; v_gene: TRBV28; CDR3aa: CASSPDRVGYGYTF
len: 16; abundance: once; v_gene: TRBV9; CDR3aa: CASSLTSGSDQETQYF
len: 11; abundance: NA; v_gene: TRBV20-1; CDR3aa: CSARGRYEQYF